This T cell receptor (beta chain) originates from a study of CD8 T cells in Susac syndrome. Germline assignment: CDR1 MDHEN and CDR2 SYDVKM. V was clipped by 5 bases and J by 5 bases; unmatched bases: 7. The CDR3 extends over 14 amino acids. Random hexamers served to reverse transcribe roughly 0.45 to 1 ug RNA. The CDR3 of TCR beta was amplified by immunoSEQ multiplex PCR across 54 Vbeta and 13 Jbeta. TCRdb redid the calling of the immunoSEQ multiplex PCR reads with MiXCR, one entry per CDR3 protein. The table shows about 150,000 distinct CDR3 sequences, with just over 90% occurring only once. The study sequenced TCR beta in blood CD8+ and CD4+ T cells. Matched for age and sex, the controls were healthy donors. Negative magnetic isolation gave CD8+ and CD4+ cells; FACS enriched CD8+ TEMRA.

The clonotype originates from a human donor in good health. The source material was CD4+ T cells from PBMCs. V is TRBV28 and J is TRBJ1-2; TRBD1 aligns across 8 bases. The CDR3 is CASSVPTGVYGYTF. CDR3 sequence (DNA): TGTGCCAGCAGTGTCCCGACAGGGGTTTATGGCTACACCTTC.